The sequence of this T cell receptor beta chain was determined in a study of cytomegalovirus exposure and HLA in healthy donors. Study-level findings and limits: A later analysis reportedly found fewer N-insertions in an Asian-associated ancestry cluster than the roughly 730-donor mean. Using the classifier, cytomegalovirus status was reportedly diagnosed with high specificity and sensitivity. A later analysis revealed that TCR association rates differed between HLA loci, peaking at DRB1 and bottoming out at HLA-C. Specificity for CMV antigens was confirmed in vitro for a few of the CMV-associated chains.

V dropped 1 base and J dropped 6 bases, with 16 bases sitting between them. Germline V CDR1 and CDR2: MDHEN, SYDVKM. The CDR3 runs 15 residues. As regards this clone: No antigen is known for it.

PCR used 60 Vbeta primers and 13 Jbeta primers. Generated by immunoSEQ multiplex PCR, the TCRdb table keeps only in-frame clones and is missing some. The sample consists of tens of thousands of clones, around 79% of them appearing once. This chain connects TRBV28 to TRBJ2-7; the D gene is possibly TRBD2 (6 bases). Material for sequencing was PBMCs. This receptor was taken from a female donor in good health and CMV-seronegative. Here the CDR3 reads CASSLFRDSAAEQYF. In DNA, the CDR3 is TGTGCCAGCAGTTTATTCCGGGACTCGGCCGCCGAGCAGTACTTC. The full variable domain, completed using reference TRBV28 and TRBJ2-7, is DVKVTQSSRYLVKRTGEKVFLECVQDMDHENMFWYRQDPGLGLRLIYFSYDVKMKEKGDIPEGYSVSREKKERFSLILESASTNQTSMYLCASSLFRDSAAEQYFGPGTRLTVT.